What follows are 6 T cell receptor beta chains derived from one specimen sequenced in a study of blood T cell repertoires in COVID-19. The table came from immunoSEQ multiplex PCR; TCRdb's copy has only in-frame clones and leaves some out. The repertoire holds around 160,000 clones, with approximately 86% as singletons. Sequencing was done on a sample of PBMCs or T cells enriched from blood (not recorded which). The receptor source for this set is a woman in her thirties or forties who had been exposed to COVID-19.

The rearrangement joins TRBV5-1 to TRBJ1-2; 10 nucleotides match TRBD1. V lost 3 bases and J lost 7; bases outside the gene matches: 3. The CDR3 contains 13 residues. The V gene's germline CDR1 is SGHRS and CDR2 YFSETQ. The CDR3 nucleotides are TGCGCCAGCAGCTGGGACAGGGGACGTGGCTACACCTTC. Its protein is CASSWDRGRGYTF.

The CDR3 coding sequence is TGTGCCAGCAGTTACTCGAGCCGGCAGGGCGACTATGGCTACACCTTC. Protein: CASSYSSRQGDYGYTF. The J gene is TRBJ1-2, the V gene TRBV6-5; D perhaps matches TRBD1 (5 bases). This CDR3 spans 16 amino acids. Germline V gene sequence: CDR1 MNHEY, CDR2 SVGAGI. The V and J ends lost 0 bases and 3 bases respectively, with 14 bases between them.

This chain connects TRBV10-2 to TRBJ2-2; TRBD2 aligns across 9 bases. The ends lost 4 bases at V and 0 bases at J; junction bases unmatched: 15. Germline values: CDR1 WSHSY, CDR2 SAAADI. The CDR3 spans 20 residues. CDR3 sequence: CASSVARVDSGSSNTGELFF. The CDR3 DNA reads TGCGCCAGCAGTGTCGCTAGGGTTGATAGCGGGAGTTCGAACACCGGGGAGCTGTTTTTT.

With respect to this clone: The sample holds other DNA sequences that translate to the same CDR3. The chain carries TRBV5-1 and TRBJ1-2, with D possibly matching TRBD1 (6 bases). The V gene's germline CDR1 is SGHRS and CDR2 YFSETQ. Trimming left V 4 bases short and J 1 base short, with 8 bases between. This CDR3 spans 13 amino acids. DNA for the CDR3: TGCGCCAGCAGCCTGGACAGTAACTATGGCTACACCTTC. Amino acid sequence: CASSLDSNYGYTF.

This chain joins TRBV24-1 and TRBJ2-3, with a possible D match to TRBD2 (6 bases). The CDR3 has 14 amino acids. Trimming cost V 5 bases and J 6 bases, with 14 bases left between them. Germline CDR1 reads KGHDR; CDR2 reads SFDVKD. In DNA form, the CDR3 reads TGTGCCACCAGTGGGGGGGAGCGAAGGGATACGCAGTATTTT. Its translation: CATSGGERRDTQYF.

This CDR3 reads CASTPGQGYYGYTF. The CDR3 coding sequence is TGTGCCAGTACCCCCGGACAGGGGTACTATGGCTACACCTTC. The rearrangement uses TRBV5-3 and TRBJ1-2; 9 bases fit TRBD1. TRBV5-3 is placed among ORFs of uncertain function. The length of the CDR3 is 14 residues. Germline trimming cut 8 bases from V and 3 bases from J; bases unmatched to any gene: 8.